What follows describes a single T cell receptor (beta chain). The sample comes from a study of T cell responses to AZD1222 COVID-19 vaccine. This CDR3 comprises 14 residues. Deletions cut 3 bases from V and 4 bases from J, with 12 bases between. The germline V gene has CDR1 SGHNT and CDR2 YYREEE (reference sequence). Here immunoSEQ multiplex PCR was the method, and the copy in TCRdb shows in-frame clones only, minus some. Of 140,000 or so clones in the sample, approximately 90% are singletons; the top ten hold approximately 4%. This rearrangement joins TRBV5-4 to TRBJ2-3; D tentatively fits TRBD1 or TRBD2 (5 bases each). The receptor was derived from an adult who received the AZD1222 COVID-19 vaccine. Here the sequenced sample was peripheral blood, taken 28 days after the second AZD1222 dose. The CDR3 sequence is CASSSGTVADTQYF. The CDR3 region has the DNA TGTGCCAGCAGCTCGGGGACGGTAGCAGATACGCAGTATTTT.